The text below deals with one T cell receptor (beta chain). The antigen remains undetermined. Repertoires were sampled repeatedly during chemoradiotherapy. These data are taken from a study of chemoradiotherapy in HPV16-positive cancers. Notes on the study in general: For HPV16-positive patients, expanding HPV-responsive T cells associated with longer recurrence-free survival. During treatment, candidate HPV-specific clones and E7-related motifs expanded in tumor. Only a couple of HPV16-positive patients supplied the functional HPV-specificity definition.

TCRdb's table, derived via immunoSEQ multiplex PCR, lists solely in-frame clones and lacks some. The table has 1,000 to 1,500 clones, around 83% seen once. The V gene lost 1 base and the J gene lost 3 bases, with 10 bases spanning the gap. The CDR3 is 15 amino acids. Per germline, CDR1 SGHTA and CDR2 FQGNSA. The sequencing used tumor tissue, collected from a patient who underwent chemoradiotherapy. The clonotype was recovered from a human donor with HPV-associated anogenital cancer. The chain couples TRBV7-2 to TRBJ1-3; unclear D gene. CDR3 bases: TGTGCCAGCAGCTTAGAGGTACAACTTGGAAACACCATATATTTT. This sequence encodes CASSLEVQLGNTIYF.